The rows below give T cell receptor beta chains drawn from one sample of a study of CXCR3-negative and CXCR3-positive naive CD8 T cells. TCRdb reprocessed the 5' RACE reads and stores each CDR3 protein as one record, lacking DNA. The sample holds 70,000 to 100,000 distinct CDR3 sequences. The sample comprised naive CXCR3- CD8+ T cells from blood. The receptors derive from a human donor in good health. Some clones in this sample may be carry-over from other donors' samples. Each CDR3 is given with its conserved first and last residue. The size field is filled for only some rows; it gives once, few, many or a size class.

J | V | size | CDR3
TRBJ2-3 | TRBV28 | - | CASSFSSNGVTDTQYF
TRBJ2-7 | TRBV7-6 | - | CASSSRDSSSYEQYF
TRBJ2-3 | TRBV10-3 | - | CAISESTSGWSTDTQYF
TRBJ1-1 | TRBV7-2 | - | CASSFLRTEAFF
TRBJ2-3 | TRBV7-2 | - | CASSLASGGIDTQYF
TRBJ2-7 | TRBV29-1 | - | CSVELRDSGEEQYF
TRBJ2-3 | TRBV14 | - | CASSGVGSGTDTQYF
TRBJ2-1 | TRBV4-3 | - | CASSQMVAGPHEQFF
TRBJ2-2 | TRBV7-9 | - | CASSLQLAGVTGELFF
TRBJ2-7 | TRBV29-1 | - | CSVEDFDEQYF
TRBJ2-7 | TRBV13 | - | CASSARDSYEQYF
TRBJ2-1 | TRBV5-1 | - | CASSPLGRPWEQFF
TRBJ2-1 | TRBV7-9 | - | CASSLLLAGVYEQYF
TRBJ2-7 | TRBV7-3 | - | CASSFAQGYEQYF
TRBJ2-2 | TRBV15 | - | CATSSGVAGELFF
TRBJ1-1 | TRBV28 | - | CATRDFDTEAFF
TRBJ2-7 | TRBV7-6 | - | CASSLGLAAYEQYF
TRBJ2-7 | TRBV7-9 | - | CASSPWDRSSYEQYF
TRBJ1-1 | TRBV9 | - | CASSVVDSHTEAFF
TRBJ2-1 | TRBV4-1 | - | CASRTTSGGTQGFF
TRBJ2-1 | TRBV4-3 | - | CASSPSGTGGHEQFF
TRBJ2-7 | TRBV5-5 | - | CASSLADDLYEQYF
TRBJ2-5 | TRBV20-1 | - | CSARDILAGVQETQYF
TRBJ2-5 | TRBV21-1 | - | CASSANQEGTVKETQYF
TRBJ2-7 | TRBV20-1 | - | CSADPETGSYEQYF
TRBJ1-4 | TRBV29-1 | - | CSVVVSNEKLFF
TRBJ2-1 | TRBV29-1 | - | CSVEGLDREYNEQFF
TRBJ2-3 | TRBV9 | - | CASSGAEGVDTQYF
TRBJ2-1 | TRBV29-1 | - | CSVVTPFRGNEQFF
TRBJ2-2 | TRBV19 | - | CASSRWRGNTGELFF
TRBJ2-1 | TRBV5-6 | - | CASSREGGYNEQFF
TRBJ2-1 | TRBV3-1 | - | CASSQDRLEQFF
TRBJ2-7 | TRBV4-2 | - | CASSPGAGRDSYEQYF
TRBJ2-7 | TRBV29-1 | - | CSVERAGASSYEQYF
TRBJ1-1 | TRBV29-1 | - | CSVGTGWADTEALF
TRBJ2-1 | TRBV20-1 | - | CSASGQGSVHEQFF
TRBJ2-1 | TRBV28 | - | CASILAGVNEQFF
TRBJ2-7 | TRBV4-1 | - | CASSQDEQGDYEQYF
TRBJ2-7 | TRBV4-3 | - | CASSQDVGGYEQYF
TRBJ2-2 | TRBV29-1 | - | CSVARQTNTGELFF
TRBJ2-3 | TRBV7-3 | - | CASSQDDSSGTDTQYF
TRBJ2-1 | TRBV29-1 | - | CSPRRGAYNEQFF
TRBJ2-7 | TRBV7-8 | medium-sized | CASSSSPSYEQYF
TRBJ2-1 | TRBV27 | - | CASSTLPGLDNEQFF
TRBJ2-7 | TRBV7-9 | - | CASSARDRSYEQYF
TRBJ1-2 | TRBV14 | - | CASSQQGDVYGYTF
TRBJ1-4 | TRBV7-8 | - | CASSLRGLPGQGATNEKLFF
TRBJ2-1 | TRBV4-1 | - | CASSQGQTTYNEQFF
TRBJ2-7 | TRBV12-3/TRBV12-4 | - | CASSPSDYPYEQYF
TRBJ1-3 | TRBV12-3/TRBV12-4 | - | CASSPPSLVSGNTIYF
TRBJ2-4 | TRBV28 | - | CASSFLGTEGDIQYF
TRBJ2-7 | TRBV7-9 | - | CASSLGRAVNYEQYF
TRBJ2-7 | TRBV7-9 | - | CASSPTGLAGTYEQYF
TRBJ2-4 | TRBV5-1 | - | CASSLVDTSAKNIQYF
TRBJ2-3 | TRBV6-6 | - | CASSPGVSSTDTQYF